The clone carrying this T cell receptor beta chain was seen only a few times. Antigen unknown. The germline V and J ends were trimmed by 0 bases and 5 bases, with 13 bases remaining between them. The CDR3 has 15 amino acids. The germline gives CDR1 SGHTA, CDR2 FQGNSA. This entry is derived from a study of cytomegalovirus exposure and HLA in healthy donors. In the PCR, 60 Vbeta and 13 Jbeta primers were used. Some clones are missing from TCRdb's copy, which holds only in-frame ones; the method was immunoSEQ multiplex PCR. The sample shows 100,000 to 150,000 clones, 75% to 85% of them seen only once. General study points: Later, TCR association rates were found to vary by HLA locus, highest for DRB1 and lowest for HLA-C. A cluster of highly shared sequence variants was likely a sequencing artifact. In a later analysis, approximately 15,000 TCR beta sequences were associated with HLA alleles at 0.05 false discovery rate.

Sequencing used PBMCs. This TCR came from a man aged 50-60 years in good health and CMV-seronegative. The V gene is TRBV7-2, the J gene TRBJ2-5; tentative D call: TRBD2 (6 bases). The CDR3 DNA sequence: TGTGCCAGCAGCTTAGCTGGGACTGAAAGTGAGACCCAGTACTTC. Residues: CASSLAGTESETQYF.